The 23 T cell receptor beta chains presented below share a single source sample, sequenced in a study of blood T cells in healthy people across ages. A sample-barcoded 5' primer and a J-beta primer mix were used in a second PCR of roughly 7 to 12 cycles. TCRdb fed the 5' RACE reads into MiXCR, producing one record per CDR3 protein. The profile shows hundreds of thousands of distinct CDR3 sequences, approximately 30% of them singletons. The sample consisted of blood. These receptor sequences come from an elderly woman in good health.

The CDR3 spells CASSPEGIYEKLFF. As DNA, the CDR3 is TGTGCCAGCAGCCCCGAAGGAATCTATGAAAAACTGTTTTTT. The V and J genes are TRBV7-2 and TRBJ1-4; unclear D gene. The CDR3 consists of 14 residues. From germline, CDR1 is SGHTA and CDR2 FQGNSA. Deletions cut 5 bases from V and 6 bases from J, with 13 bases between. The whole variable domain, remainder taken from reference TRBV7-2 and TRBJ1-4, is GAGVSQSPSNKVTEKGKDVELRCDPISGHTALYWYRQSLGQGLEFLIYFQGNSAPDKSGLPSDRFSAERTGGSVSTLTIQRTQQEDSAVYLCASSPEGIYEKLFFGSGTQLSVL.

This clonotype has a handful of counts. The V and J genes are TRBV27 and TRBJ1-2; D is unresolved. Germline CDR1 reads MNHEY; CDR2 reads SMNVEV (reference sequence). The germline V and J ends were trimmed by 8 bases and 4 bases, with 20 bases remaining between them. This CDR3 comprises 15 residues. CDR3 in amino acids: CASRLEWNSPYGYTF. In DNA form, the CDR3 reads TGTGCCAGCCGCTTGGAATGGAACAGTCCCTATGGCTACACCTTC.

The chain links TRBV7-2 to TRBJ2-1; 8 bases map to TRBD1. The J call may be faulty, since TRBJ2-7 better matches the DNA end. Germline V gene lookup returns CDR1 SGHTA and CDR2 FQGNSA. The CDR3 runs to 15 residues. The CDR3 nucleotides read TGTGCCAGCAGCTTAGTCAGGGGGCACTACAATGAGCAGTACTTC. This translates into CASSLVRGHYNEQYF.

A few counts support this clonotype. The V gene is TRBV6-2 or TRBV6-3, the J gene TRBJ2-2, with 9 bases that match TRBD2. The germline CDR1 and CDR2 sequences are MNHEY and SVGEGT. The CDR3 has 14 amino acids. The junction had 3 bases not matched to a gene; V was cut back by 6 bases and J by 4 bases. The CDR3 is CASRPSGTTGELFF. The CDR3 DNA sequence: TGTGCCAGCAGGCCTAGCGGGACCACCGGGGAGCTGTTTTTT.

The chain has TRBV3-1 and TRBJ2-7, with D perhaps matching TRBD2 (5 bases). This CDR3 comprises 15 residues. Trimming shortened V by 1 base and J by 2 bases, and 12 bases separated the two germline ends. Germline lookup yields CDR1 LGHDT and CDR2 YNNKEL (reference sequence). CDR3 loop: CASSQAPGRTYEQYF. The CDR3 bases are TGTGCCAGCAGCCAAGCACCGGGAAGGACCTACGAGCAGTACTTC.

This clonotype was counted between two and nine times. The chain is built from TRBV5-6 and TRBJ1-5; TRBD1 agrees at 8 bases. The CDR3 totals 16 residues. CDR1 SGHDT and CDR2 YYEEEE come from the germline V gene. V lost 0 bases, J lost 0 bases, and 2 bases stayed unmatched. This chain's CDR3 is CASSLDRGNSNQPQHF. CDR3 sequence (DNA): TGTGCCAGCAGCTTGGACAGGGGGAATAGCAATCAGCCCCAGCATTTT. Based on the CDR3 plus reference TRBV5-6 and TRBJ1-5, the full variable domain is DAGVTQSPTHLIKTRGQQVTLRCSPKSGHDTVSWYQQALGQGPQFIFQYYEEEERQRGNFPDRFSGHQFPNYSSELNVNALLLGDSALYLCASSLDRGNSNQPQHFGDGTRLSIL.

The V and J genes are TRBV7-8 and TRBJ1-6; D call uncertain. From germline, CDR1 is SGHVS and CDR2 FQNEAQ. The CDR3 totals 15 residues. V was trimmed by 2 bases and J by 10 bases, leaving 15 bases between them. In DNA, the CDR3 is TGTGCCAGCAGCTTACCGGTCGGGTCGGGATCACCCCTCCACTTT. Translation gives CASSLPVGSGSPLHF.

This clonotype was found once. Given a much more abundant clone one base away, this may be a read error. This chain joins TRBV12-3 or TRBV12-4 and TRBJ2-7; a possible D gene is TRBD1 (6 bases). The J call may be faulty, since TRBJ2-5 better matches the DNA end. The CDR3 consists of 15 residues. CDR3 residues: CASGLGDTGAGTQYF. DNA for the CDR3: TGTGCCAGCGGGTTGGGGGACACCGGGGCGGGGACCCAGTACTTC.

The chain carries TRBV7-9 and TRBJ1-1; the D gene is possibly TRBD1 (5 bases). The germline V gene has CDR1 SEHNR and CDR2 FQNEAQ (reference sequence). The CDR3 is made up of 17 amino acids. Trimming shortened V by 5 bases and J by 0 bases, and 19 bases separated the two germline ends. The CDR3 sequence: CASSRRDPRGLNTEAFF. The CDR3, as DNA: TGTGCCAGCAGCCGCCGGGACCCTCGAGGGCTGAACACTGAAGCTTTCTTT.

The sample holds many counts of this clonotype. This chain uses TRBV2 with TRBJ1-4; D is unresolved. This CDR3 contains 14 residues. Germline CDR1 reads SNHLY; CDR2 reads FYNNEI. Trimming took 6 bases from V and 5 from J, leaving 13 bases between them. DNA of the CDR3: TGTGCCAGCAGCCAAAACCTTCTGAATGAAAAACTGTTTTTT. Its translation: CASSQNLLNEKLFF.

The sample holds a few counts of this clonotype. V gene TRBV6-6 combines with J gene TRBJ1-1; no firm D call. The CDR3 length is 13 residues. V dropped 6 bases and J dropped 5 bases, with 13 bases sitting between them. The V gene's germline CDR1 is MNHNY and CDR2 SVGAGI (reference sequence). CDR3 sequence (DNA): TGTGCCAGCAGCACGGATAAAAGGACTGAAGCTTTCTTT. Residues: CASSTDKRTEAFF.

Written as DNA, the CDR3 is TGCGCCAGCAGCTTGGACAGCCCCAACACTGAAGCTTTCTTT. Translated: CASSLDSPNTEAFF. This chain connects TRBV5-1 to TRBJ1-1; D remains unclear. The CDR3 extends over 14 amino acids. The germline V gene encodes CDR1 SGHRS and CDR2 YFSETQ. V was pared by 0 bases and J by 2 bases, with 8 bases between.

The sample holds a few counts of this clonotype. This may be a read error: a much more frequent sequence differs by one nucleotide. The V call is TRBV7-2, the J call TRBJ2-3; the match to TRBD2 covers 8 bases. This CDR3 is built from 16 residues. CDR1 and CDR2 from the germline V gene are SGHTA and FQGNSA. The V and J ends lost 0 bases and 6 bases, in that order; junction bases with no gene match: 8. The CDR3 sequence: CASSLAAGGASDTQYF. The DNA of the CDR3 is TGTGCCAGCAGCTTAGCTGCCGGGGGGGCCAGTGATACGCAGTATTTT.

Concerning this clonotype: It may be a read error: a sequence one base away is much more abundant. In DNA form, the CDR3 reads TGTGCCAGCAGTCCAAGGATTATACCTTCGAACACTGAAGCTTTCTTT. Its protein product is CASSPRIIPSNTEAFF. The chain carries TRBV12-3 or TRBV12-4 and TRBJ1-1; no definite D call. Trimming took off 5 bases at V and 1 base at J, with 17 bases between the two ends. This CDR3 has 16 residues.

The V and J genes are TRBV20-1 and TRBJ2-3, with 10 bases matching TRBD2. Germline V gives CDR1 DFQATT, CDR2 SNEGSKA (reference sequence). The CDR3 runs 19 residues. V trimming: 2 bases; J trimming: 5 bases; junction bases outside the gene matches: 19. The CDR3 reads CSARRGALAGALSVDTQYF. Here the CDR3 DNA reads TGCAGTGCTAGAAGGGGTGCGCTAGCGGGGGCCCTTTCGGTAGATACGCAGTATTTT.

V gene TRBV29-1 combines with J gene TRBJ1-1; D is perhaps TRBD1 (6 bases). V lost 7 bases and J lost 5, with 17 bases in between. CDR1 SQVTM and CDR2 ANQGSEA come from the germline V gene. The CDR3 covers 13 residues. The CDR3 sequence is CSAEGGLGTEAFF. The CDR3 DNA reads TGCAGCGCTGAGGGGGGGCTGGGGACTGAAGCTTTCTTT.

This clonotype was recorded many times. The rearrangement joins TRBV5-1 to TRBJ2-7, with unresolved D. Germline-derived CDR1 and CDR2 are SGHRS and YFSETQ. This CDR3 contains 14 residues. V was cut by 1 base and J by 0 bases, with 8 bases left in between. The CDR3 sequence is CASSLSRTSYEQYF. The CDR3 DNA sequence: TGCGCCAGCAGCTTGTCTCGCACCTCCTACGAGCAGTACTTC.

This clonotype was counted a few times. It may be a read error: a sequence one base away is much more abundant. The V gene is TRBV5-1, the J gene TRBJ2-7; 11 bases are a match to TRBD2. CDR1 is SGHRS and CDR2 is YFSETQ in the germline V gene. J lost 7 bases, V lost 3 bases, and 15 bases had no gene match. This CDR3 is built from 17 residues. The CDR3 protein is CASSSGLAVRSYNEQYF. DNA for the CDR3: TGCGCCAGCAGCTCGGGACTAGCGGTCAGGTCCTACAATGAGCAGTACTTC. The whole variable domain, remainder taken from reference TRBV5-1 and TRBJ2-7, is KAGVTQTPRYLIKTRGQQVTLSCSPISGHRSVSWYQQTPGQGLQFLFEYFSETQRNKGNFPGRFSGRQFSNSRSEMNVSTLELGDSALYLCASSSGLAVRSYNEQYFGPGTRLTVT.

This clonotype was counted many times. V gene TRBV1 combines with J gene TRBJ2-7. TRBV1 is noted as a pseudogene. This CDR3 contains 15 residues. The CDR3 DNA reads TGCACCAGCAGCCAAGGCCGTAGCCGCTCCTACGAGCAGTACTTC. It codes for CTSSQGRSRSYEQYF.

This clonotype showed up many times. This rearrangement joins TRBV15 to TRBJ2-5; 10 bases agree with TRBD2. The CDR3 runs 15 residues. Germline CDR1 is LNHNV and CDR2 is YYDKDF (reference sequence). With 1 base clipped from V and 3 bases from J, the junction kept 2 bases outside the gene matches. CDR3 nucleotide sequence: TGTGCCACCAGCAGAGGTACTAGCGGGGAAGAGACCCAGTACTTC. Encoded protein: CATSRGTSGEETQYF.

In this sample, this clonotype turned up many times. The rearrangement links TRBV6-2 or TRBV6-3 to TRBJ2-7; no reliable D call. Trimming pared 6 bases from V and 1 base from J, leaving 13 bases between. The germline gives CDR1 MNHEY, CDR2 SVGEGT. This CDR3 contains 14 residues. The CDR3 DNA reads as TGTGCCAGCAGACACCCGTACGGGTCCTACGAGCAGTACTTC. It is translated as CASRHPYGSYEQYF.

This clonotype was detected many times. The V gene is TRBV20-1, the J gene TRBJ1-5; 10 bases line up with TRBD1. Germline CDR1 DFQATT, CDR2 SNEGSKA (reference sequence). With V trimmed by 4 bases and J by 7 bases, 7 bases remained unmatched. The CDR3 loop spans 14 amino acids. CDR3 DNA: TGCAGTGCTATGACAGGGGGCTTGATCCAGCCCCAGCATTTT. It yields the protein CSAMTGGLIQPQHF.

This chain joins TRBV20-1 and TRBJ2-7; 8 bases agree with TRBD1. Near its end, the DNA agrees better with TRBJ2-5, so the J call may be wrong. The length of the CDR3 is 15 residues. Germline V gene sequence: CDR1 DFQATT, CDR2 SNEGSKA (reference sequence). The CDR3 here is CSATVGAGGAKTQYF. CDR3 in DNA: TGCAGTGCCACCGTCGGGGCAGGGGGCGCGAAGACCCAGTACTTC.